These T cell receptor beta chains were read from a single sample in a study of cytomegalovirus exposure and HLA in healthy donors. TCRdb's copy holds only in-frame clones and misses some; the assay was immunoSEQ multiplex PCR. Its listing shows about 39,000 clones. Material for sequencing was PBMCs. The receptors were sampled from a male donor in good health and CMV-seronegative. Both conserved end residues are part of each CDR3.

J gene: TRBJ2-7
V gene: TRBV10-1
CDR3 protein: CASSESAGYEQYF

J gene: TRBJ2-1
V gene: TRBV5-1
CDR3 protein: CASSLPGSGEQFF

J gene: TRBJ2-7
V gene: TRBV5-6
CDR3 protein: CASSPTGLYEQYF

J gene: TRBJ1-5
V gene: TRBV10-3
CDR3 protein: CAISGKWSQPQHF

J gene: TRBJ2-3
V gene: TRBV5-1
CDR3 protein: CASSFVASGPYLNTDTQYF

J gene: TRBJ1-5
V gene: TRBV27
CDR3 protein: CASSSRPIVNQPQHF

J gene: TRBJ1-5
V gene: TRBV15
CDR3 protein: CATSRGTDQPQHF

J gene: TRBJ2-1
V gene: TRBV9
CDR3 protein: CASSVGEGPLDTEQFF

J gene: TRBJ2-1
V gene: TRBV29-1
CDR3 protein: CSVVRLLSYNEQFF

J gene: TRBJ1-3
V gene: TRBV27
CDR3 protein: CASSQGQAPGNTIYF

J gene: TRBJ1-1
V gene: TRBV29-1
CDR3 protein: CSADRGMNTEAFF

J gene: TRBJ1-1
V gene: TRBV15
CDR3 protein: CATSRDPEDTEAFF

J gene: TRBJ2-7
V gene: TRBV14
CDR3 protein: CASSQEERQPYEQYF

J gene: TRBJ1-4
V gene: TRBV5-1
CDR3 protein: CASSFGGTNEKLFF

J gene: TRBJ1-5
V gene: TRBV7-6
CDR3 protein: CASSLSGGGDYQPQHF

J gene: TRBJ2-7
V gene: TRBV15
CDR3 protein: CATSRQLRQGARAYEQYF

J gene: TRBJ2-1
V gene: TRBV7-9
CDR3 protein: CASSRGGVDEQFF

J gene: TRBJ2-5
V gene: TRBV5-6
CDR3 protein: CASSERGHMETQYF

J gene: TRBJ2-7
V gene: TRBV10-3
CDR3 protein: CAISETGPDEQYF

J gene: TRBJ2-7
V gene: TRBV6-1
CDR3 protein: CASSGQAYEQYF

J gene: TRBJ1-2
V gene: TRBV4-1
CDR3 protein: CASRIGPGQAFQRYGYTF

J gene: TRBJ2-1
V gene: TRBV19
CDR3 protein: CERRQNRTHEQFF

J gene: TRBJ1-5
V gene: TRBV7-2
CDR3 protein: CASSLGRQGTQPQHF

J gene: TRBJ2-5
V gene: TRBV14
CDR3 protein: CASSQGGDYYRETQYF

J gene: TRBJ1-1
V gene: TRBV6-5
CDR3 protein: CASSASRGAEAFF

J gene: TRBJ2-7
V gene: TRBV5-5
CDR3 protein: CASSWGRPGFYEQYF

J gene: TRBJ1-1
V gene: TRBV11-3
CDR3 protein: CASSLSGHMNTEAFF